Included here is one T cell receptor beta chain sequence, with context. Its antigen remains undetermined. There are no base qualities to consult, and no much larger clone falls within one base. Trimming removed 6 bases from V and 7 bases from J, leaving 13 bases between the germline ends. The CDR3 measures 14 amino acids from cysteine to phenylalanine. CDR3 DNA is the only sequence kept; it has 42 bases, read in frame from the first base. CDR1 is given as MNHEY and CDR2 as SVGAGI, both from the germline V gene. TCRbeta CDR3 regions were amplified from genomic DNA using the immunoSEQ Assay, a bias-controlled multiplex PCR. Concerning the study's data processing: The number of nucleated cells in each sample was estimated by amplification of reference gene primers within the assay. To quantify the absolute abundance of each unique TCRbeta CDR3 rearrangement, sequence reads were collapsed and filtered. Productive Simpson clonality was computed per sample as the square root of Simpson's diversity index over productive rearrangements. The table was pulled from immuneACCESS by TCRdb, which kept in-frame rearrangements only. Such tables lose some clones; where checked, under half of the loss comes from unresolved V genes, and the rest has no known cause. V and J calls and clone size are as listed in that table; D and trimming were resolved from the DNA. The sample has under 80,000 clones on record, over 75% of them singletons. The ten most abundant clones make up 8% to 10% of the sample.

The entry originates in a study of blood T cell repertoires in COVID-19 (TCRdb year 2020). With respect to the entire study: Collaborator samples came from the United States, Italy and Spain and covered acute and convalescent phases of COVID-19. The material from the prospective study consisted of cDNA or gDNA derived from T cells, B-cell-depleted T cells, or PBMCs. Deeply sampled blood TCRbeta repertoires from subjects exposed to, actively infected with, or recovered from COVID-19 were included in the dataset. The repertoires were made available in a free public database intended to serve as a resource for research on the immune response to SARS-CoV-2. Samples came from the ongoing ImmuneRACE study (first 160 participants) plus 1,254 subjects from 6 global collaborators. Nearly every sample came with metadata listing a de-identified subject ID, COVID-19 status, age in years and sex. HLA class I and class II types, where available, came from metadata supplied by the sample provider rather than from assay-based typing.

Paper-wide results and their limitations: The amount of clinical and demographic metadata varied by source and participant and was provided uncurated.

Each collaborating institution followed its own protocols to collect whole blood in K2EDTA tubes. For TCRbeta analysis, collaborators shipped samples in one of three forms: frozen whole blood, isolated PBMCs, or DNA extracted from either of those sample types. Rearrangement joined TRBV6-5 to TRBJ1-6; a weak D assignment points to TRBD1 (5 bases agree). Source material: peripheral blood. The sequence derives from a human donor in a cohort sampled during active COVID-19. CDR3 protein: CASRWTGGNSPLHF. Read as DNA, the sequence is TGTGCCAGCAGGTGGACGGGGGGGAATTCACCCCTCCACTTT.